The 27 T cell receptor beta chains listed next were all sequenced from one sample in a study of spatial heterogeneity in lung cancer. TCRdb reanalysed the 5' RACE reads using MiXCR and keeps one entry per CDR3 protein. The sample yields 110,000 or so distinct CDR3 sequences, less than 14% seen once. Time point reported: blood at routine non-recurrence follow-up after resection. The material was PBMCs, obtained at follow-up. All receptors come from a female donor with early-stage non-small cell lung cancer.

This clonotype was seen more than once but under ten times. The rearrangement uses TRBV2 and TRBJ2-1, with 11 positions matching TRBD1. The CDR3 has 14 residues. Trimming removed 6 bases from V and 5 bases from J; junction bases left unmatched: 3. Germline V CDR1 and CDR2: SNHLY, FYNNEI. The CDR3 DNA reads TGTGCCAGCAGGTGGGACAGGGGGAACAATGAGCAGTTCTTC. Encoded protein: CASRWDRGNNEQFF.

This clonotype turned up a few times. The chain combines TRBV27 with TRBJ2-3; no definite D call. V lost 2 bases to trimming and J lost 6 bases, with 12 bases between them. Germline CDR1 MNHEY, CDR2 SMNVEV (reference sequence). The CDR3 consists of 14 residues. Written as DNA, the CDR3 is TGTGCCAGCAGTTTAGGCCTAAACCTTGATACGCAGTATTTT. This translates into CASSLGLNLDTQYF.

This clonotype was counted once. CDR3 region: CASSSYSNTEAFF. As DNA, the CDR3 is TGTGCCAGCTCATCATATTCGAACACTGAAGCTTTCTTT. The chain uses TRBV18 and TRBJ1-1; D uncertain. V gave up 5 bases and J gave up 1 base, with 8 bases separating them. This CDR3 is built from 13 residues. Germline loops: CDR1 KGHSH, CDR2 LQKENI.

The chain links TRBV3-1 to TRBJ2-3; TRBD2 aligns across 11 bases. Germline lookup yields CDR1 LGHDT and CDR2 YNNKEL (reference sequence). With V trimmed by 0 bases and J by 6 bases, 5 bases remained unmatched. This CDR3 has 16 amino acids. The DNA for the CDR3 is TGTGCCAGCAGCCAAGATCTAGCGGGAGGATATGATACGCAGTATTTT. It yields the protein CASSQDLAGGYDTQYF.

This clonotype has at least ten counts. This chain joins TRBV5-1 and TRBJ1-5, with a possible D match to TRBD1 (5 bases). Trimming took 6 bases from V and 1 from J, leaving 14 bases between them. Germline V gene sequence: CDR1 SGHRS, CDR2 YFSETQ. There are 15 residues in the CDR3. The CDR3 bases are TGCGCCAGCAAAAGGGACGTTGGGAGCAATCAGCCCCAGCATTTT. Amino acid sequence: CASKRDVGSNQPQHF.

This clonotype showed up many times. The rearrangement uses TRBV27 and TRBJ1-4; 9 bases align to TRBD1. The trim removed 3 bases at V and 4 bases at J, leaving 6 bases unmatched. This CDR3 spans 16 amino acids. Germline V CDR1 and CDR2: MNHEY, SMNVEV (reference sequence). Here the CDR3 DNA reads TGTGCCAGCAGTTTGATAGGGACAGGGATTAATGAAAAACTGTTTTTT. This sequence encodes CASSLIGTGINEKLFF.

The chain combines TRBV29-1 with TRBJ1-1; 9 bases match TRBD1. This CDR3 spans 14 amino acids. Germline trimming cut 6 bases from V and 0 bases from J; bases unmatched to any gene: 5. Germline CDR1 is SQVTM and CDR2 is ANQGSEA. CDR3 loop: CSVLWTGVNTEAFF. CDR3 coding DNA: TGCAGCGTCCTCTGGACAGGGGTGAACACTGAAGCTTTCTTT.

The chain combines TRBV12-3 or TRBV12-4 with TRBJ1-1; D is unresolved. The CDR3 is 12 residues long. Trimming cost V 1 base and J 11 bases, with 11 bases left between them. The CDR3 coding sequence is TGTGCCAGCAGTTTAGACGGCAGGAAGGCTTTCTTT. Translating gives CASSLDGRKAFF.

The chain has TRBV20-1 and TRBJ2-1; D possibly uses TRBD1 or TRBD2 (5 bases each). CDR1 DFQATT and CDR2 SNEGSKA come from the germline V gene (reference sequence). The V gene lost 3 bases and the J gene lost 6 bases, with 18 bases spanning the gap. The CDR3 is 15 amino acids. The CDR3 DNA is TGCAGTGCTAGGTCTGGGGAGTATGGGGCCAATGAGCAGTTCTTC. It translates to CSARSGEYGANEQFF.

V usage is TRBV19 and J usage is TRBJ2-1; the match to TRBD2 covers 12 bases. The CDR3 is 16 amino acids. The ends lost 7 bases at V and 6 bases at J; junction bases unmatched: 10. CDR1 LNHDA and CDR2 SQIVND come from the germline V gene (reference sequence). The CDR3 DNA reads TGTGCCAGTAACAATCCTAGCGGGAGGGCCCTCAATGAGCAGTTCTTC. Protein: CASNNPSGRALNEQFF.

The chain is built from TRBV4-1 and TRBJ1-5; D is perhaps TRBD1 (5 bases). The CDR3 is made up of 14 amino acids. Between the trimmed V and J ends, which lost 1 base and 3 bases, there was a span of 7 bases. CDR1 is MGHRA, CDR2 YSYEKL, per germline. CDR3 DNA sequence: TGCGCCAGCAGCCAAGTAGGGGTCAATCAGCCCCAGCATTTT. This encodes CASSQVGVNQPQHF.

The chain joins TRBV24-1 to TRBJ2-3; D remains unclear. CDR1 and CDR2 from the germline V gene are KGHDR and SFDVKD. The CDR3 length is 12 residues. Trimming took off 5 bases at V and 7 bases at J, with 9 bases between the two ends. The CDR3 DNA is TGTGCCACCAGTGGTGTGGGTAATACGCAGTATTTT. Its protein is CATSGVGNTQYF.

The table lists this clonotype with a few counts. This chain joins TRBV28 and TRBJ2-2; D might be TRBD2 (6 bases). Trimming stripped 3 bases from V and 4 bases from J, with 12 bases between. Germline V CDR1 and CDR2: MDHEN, SYDVKM. The CDR3 covers 15 residues. The CDR3 loop is CASSFIGSRTGELFF. The CDR3 DNA is TGTGCCAGCAGTTTTATCGGGAGCCGCACCGGGGAGCTGTTTTTT.

This clonotype occurred a few times. The chain carries TRBV7-9 and TRBJ2-7, with 12 bases aligning to TRBD2. This CDR3 contains 15 residues. The germline V gene encodes CDR1 SEHNR and CDR2 FQNEAQ (reference sequence). J gave up 5 bases and V 4 bases, and 6 bases lay outside the gene matches. In DNA, the CDR3 is TGTGCCAGCAGCTCTAGCGGGAGGGCCTTGGACGAGCAGTACTTC. Its translation is CASSSSGRALDEQYF. Complete variable domain (other parts from reference TRBV7-9 and TRBJ2-7): DTGVSQNPRHKITKRGQNVTFRCDPISEHNRLYWYRQTLGQGPEFLTYFQNEAQLEKSRLLSDRFSAERPKGSFSTLEIQRTEQGDSAMYLCASSSSGRALDEQYFGPGTRLTVT.

The chain uses TRBV27 and TRBJ2-7; the D gene is possibly TRBD1 (5 bases). The V gene lost 6 bases and the J gene lost 2 bases, with 11 bases spanning the gap. This CDR3 has 13 residues. Germline CDR1 MNHEY, CDR2 SMNVEV (reference sequence). Here the CDR3 reads CASSVTGPYEQYF. Here the CDR3 DNA reads TGTGCCAGCAGCGTCACAGGACCCTACGAGCAGTACTTC.

As regards this clonotype: This clone may be a read error of a much larger clone one base away. The J gene is TRBJ2-1, the V gene TRBV15; TRBD2 agrees at 7 bases. The germline CDR1 and CDR2 sequences are LNHNV and YYDKDF (reference sequence). This CDR3 spans 16 amino acids. The V gene end was trimmed by 0 bases and the J gene end by 4 bases; junction bases not matched to a gene: 6. CDR3 loop: CATSRDMRTRYNEQFF. CDR3 coding DNA: TGTGCCACCAGCAGAGATATGAGGACTAGATACAATGAGCAGTTCTTC.

The table lists this clonotype with a few counts. The rearrangement joins TRBV27 to TRBJ1-4; TRBD1 might be the D (5 bases). V was shortened by 6 bases and J by 5 bases, with 19 bases between the two germline ends. The CDR3 has 16 amino acids. The germline CDR1 and CDR2 sequences are MNHEY and SMNVEV (reference sequence). CDR3 loop: CASSLLGGAENEKLFF. For the CDR3, the DNA is TGTGCCAGCAGCCTTCTGGGGGGAGCGGAAAATGAAAAACTGTTTTTT.

Ten or more counts support this clonotype. The genes are TRBV18 and TRBJ1-2; the D is unclear. V lost 2 bases, J lost 1 base, and 8 bases lay in between. Germline CDR1 KGHSH, CDR2 LQKENI. The CDR3 has 14 amino acids. CDR3 nucleotide sequence: TGTGCCAGCTCACCATCTGGAGATAACTATGGCTACACCTTC. Protein sequence: CASSPSGDNYGYTF.

The genes are TRBV7-2 and TRBJ1-1; D remains ambiguous. From germline, CDR1 is SGHTA and CDR2 FQGNSA. V was clipped by 3 bases and J by 1 base, with 9 bases between them. The length of the CDR3 is 14 residues. CDR3 residues: CASSFDEPNTEAFF. The CDR3 bases are TGTGCCAGCAGCTTCGACGAGCCGAACACTGAAGCTTTCTTT. Based on the CDR3 plus reference TRBV7-2 and TRBJ1-1, the full variable domain is GAGVSQSPSNKVTEKGKDVELRCDPISGHTALYWYRQSLGQGLEFLIYFQGNSAPDKSGLPSDRFSAERTGGSVSTLTIQRTQQEDSAVYLCASSFDEPNTEAFFGQGTRLTVV.

This clonotype was picked up a small number of times. The chain is built from TRBV5-1 and TRBJ2-1; TRBD2 agrees at 8 bases. J was trimmed by 0 bases and V by 1 base; bases with no gene match: 6. The CDR3 is 17 amino acids. From germline, CDR1 is SGHRS and CDR2 YFSETQ. The CDR3 coding sequence is TGCGCCAGCAGCTTGACTCCCGGGACTAGCTCCTACAATGAGCAGTTCTTC. Protein product: CASSLTPGTSSYNEQFF. Full variable domain (outside the CDR3, taken from reference TRBV5-1 and TRBJ2-1): KAGVTQTPRYLIKTRGQQVTLSCSPISGHRSVSWYQQTPGQGLQFLFEYFSETQRNKGNFPGRFSGRQFSNSRSEMNVSTLELGDSALYLCASSLTPGTSSYNEQFFGPGTRLTVL.

In its sample, this clonotype was seen a few times. This chain links TRBV28 with TRBJ2-4; TRBD1 aligns across 10 bases. The V and J ends lost 6 bases and 0 bases, in that order; junction bases with no gene match: 2. The CDR3 runs to 15 residues. CDR1 MDHEN and CDR2 SYDVKM come from the germline V gene. CDR3 sequence (DNA): TGTGCCAGCAGGGGGACAGGGGAAGCCAAAAACATTCAGTACTTC. Its protein is CASRGTGEAKNIQYF.

This clonotype occurred many times. The V call is TRBV6-1, the J call TRBJ1-6; 11 nucleotides match TRBD1. The CDR3 has 17 residues. V trimming: 11 bases; J trimming: 10 bases; junction bases outside the gene matches: 19. Per germline, CDR1 MNHNS and CDR2 SASEGT. CDR3 bases: TGTGCCCTCATGGGGGTTTTTCTCTGGACAGGGGGCTCACCCCTCCACTTT. Protein product: CALMGVFLWTGGSPLHF.

This clonotype was seen many times. The CDR3, as DNA: TGTGCCAGCAGTCCGACTAGCGGAAACACCGGGGAGCTGTTTTTT. Translation: CASSPTSGNTGELFF. This chain uses TRBV25-1 with TRBJ2-2; 9 nucleotides align to TRBD2. There are 15 residues in the CDR3. V was clipped by 5 bases and J by 2 bases; unmatched bases: 3. From germline, CDR1 is MGHDK and CDR2 SYGVNS.

This clonotype was seen at least ten times. This sequence joins TRBV20-1 and TRBJ1-2, with TRBD1 as a possible D gene (5 bases). V was cut by 3 bases and J by 0 bases, with 14 bases left in between. There are 15 residues in the CDR3. CDR1 and CDR2 (germline): DFQATT, SNEGSKA (reference sequence). CDR3 nucleotides: TGCAGTGCTAGGCCTCCGGGACGAACTAACTATGGCTACACCTTC. It specifies CSARPPGRTNYGYTF.

A few counts support this clonotype. One end of the junction fails to match germline, which may point to a read error. This rearrangement joins TRBV28 to TRBJ2-1; 11 bases fit TRBD2. This CDR3 region has 13 residues. The V gene's germline CDR1 is MDHEN and CDR2 SYDVKM. CDR3 region: CASSYRSGRAHIF. The CDR3 DNA reads TGTGCCAGCAGTTACCGTAGCGGGAGGGCCCATATATTC.

This clonotype was seen a few times. The CDR3 bases are TGTGCCAGCAGCTTAGGAGCACTAGCGGGAGCTTTTTATGAGCAGTTCTTC. Protein: CASSLGALAGAFYEQFF. The chain employs TRBV7-2 and TRBJ2-1; TRBD2 matches at 11 bases. V lost 1 base to trimming and J lost 8 bases; unmatched junction nucleotides: 10. The CDR3 spans 17 residues. Germline V gene sequence: CDR1 SGHTA, CDR2 FQGNSA.

This clonotype was seen ten or more times. V gene TRBV28 combines with J gene TRBJ2-1, with unresolved D. Between the trimmed V and J ends, which lost 4 bases and 8 bases, there was a span of 6 bases. This CDR3 has 11 amino acids. Germline V CDR1 and CDR2: MDHEN, SYDVKM. For the CDR3, the DNA is TGTGCCAGCAGTTCTCGGGATGAGCAGTTCTTC. Residues: CASSSRDEQFF. Full variable domain (remainder filled in from reference TRBV28 and TRBJ2-1): DVKVTQSSRYLVKRTGEKVFLECVQDMDHENMFWYRQDPGLGLRLIYFSYDVKMKEKGDIPEGYSVSREKKERFSLILESASTNQTSMYLCASSSRDEQFFGPGTRLTVL.